A selection of T cell receptor beta chains follows, all from one sample in a study of blood T cell repertoires in COVID-19. The data were produced by immunoSEQ multiplex PCR, yet TCRdb's version contains in-frame clones alone and is incomplete. The sample shows under 300,000 clones, 87% of them seen only once. The sample comprised PBMCs or T cells enriched from blood (not recorded which). The receptors stem from a woman aged 25 to 39 with acute COVID-19. CDR3s leave out the opening cysteine and the closing phenylalanine or tryptophan. The order of the fields is CDR3 protein, V gene, J gene.

CDR3 protein: ASSLKGDRVTGNTIY
V gene: TRBV7-9
J gene: TRBJ1-3

CDR3 protein: ASSPPLAGHTDTQY
V gene: TRBV18
J gene: TRBJ2-3

CDR3 protein: ASSEEASGRSPYNEQF
V gene: TRBV6-1
J gene: TRBJ2-1

CDR3 protein: ASSEGGGSLYGYT
V gene: TRBV6-4
J gene: TRBJ1-2

CDR3 protein: ASSSGTSGSYEQY
V gene: TRBV7-6
J gene: TRBJ2-7

CDR3 protein: ASSPRTGSSGNTIY
V gene: TRBV18
J gene: TRBJ1-3

CDR3 protein: AWSATGEIT
V gene: TRBV30
J gene: TRBJ1-2

CDR3 protein: ASSILAGGSHNEQF
V gene: TRBV19
J gene: TRBJ2-1

CDR3 protein: ASSRLTGSFGAGELF
V gene: TRBV4-1
J gene: TRBJ2-2

CDR3 protein: AIGGPPGGPNTGELF
V gene: TRBV10-3
J gene: TRBJ2-2

CDR3 protein: ASSRIGHRRENSPLH
V gene: TRBV7-9
J gene: TRBJ1-6

CDR3 protein: ATRDREQWGDIYT
V gene: TRBV6-5
J gene: TRBJ1-2

CDR3 protein: ASSLEVNRETQY
V gene: TRBV11-2
J gene: TRBJ2-5

CDR3 protein: SAKGGPEQY
V gene: TRBV20-1
J gene: TRBJ2-7

CDR3 protein: ATSEPGQNYGYT
V gene: TRBV24-1
J gene: TRBJ1-2

CDR3 protein: ASSPRSLAFTYNEQF
V gene: TRBV7-3
J gene: TRBJ2-1

CDR3 protein: ASSGTGTGVSPLH
V gene: TRBV18
J gene: TRBJ1-6

CDR3 protein: ASSHLESGGKYNEQF
V gene: TRBV3-1/TRBV3-2
J gene: TRBJ2-1

CDR3 protein: ASSPSRAAGELF
V gene: TRBV3-1/TRBV3-2
J gene: TRBJ2-2

CDR3 protein: AWNPGQGSSPLH
V gene: TRBV30
J gene: TRBJ1-6

CDR3 protein: ASSFQTGWTEAF
V gene: TRBV5-6
J gene: TRBJ1-1

CDR3 protein: ASSQDWQGAPGYT
V gene: TRBV3-1/TRBV3-2
J gene: TRBJ1-2

CDR3 protein: ASSQAQGARSPLH
V gene: TRBV6-2/TRBV6-3
J gene: TRBJ1-6

CDR3 protein: ASSPRTYQETQY
V gene: TRBV13
J gene: TRBJ2-5

CDR3 protein: SVDQTGGVY
V gene: TRBV29-1
J gene: TRBJ1-3

CDR3 protein: ASRRAVILSGNTIY
V gene: TRBV2
J gene: TRBJ1-3

CDR3 protein: ASRATSGAFEQY
V gene: TRBV5-1
J gene: TRBJ2-7

CDR3 protein: ASSLQGLGIAEAF
V gene: TRBV27
J gene: TRBJ1-1

CDR3 protein: ATRVGGQETQY
V gene: TRBV10-3
J gene: TRBJ2-5

CDR3 protein: ASSLGTGNHEQY
V gene: TRBV7-9
J gene: TRBJ2-7

CDR3 protein: ARLDRTSYGYT
V gene: TRBV2
J gene: TRBJ1-2

CDR3 protein: ASRQGSGNTIY
V gene: TRBV6-5
J gene: TRBJ1-3

CDR3 protein: AWAGGNQPQH
V gene: TRBV30
J gene: TRBJ1-5

CDR3 protein: ASSPSTGEAGYT
V gene: TRBV18
J gene: TRBJ1-2

CDR3 protein: ASSQGNRQRQY
V gene: TRBV3-1/TRBV3-2
J gene: TRBJ2-7

CDR3 protein: ASSYYGGGRANEQF
V gene: TRBV6-2/TRBV6-3
J gene: TRBJ2-1

CDR3 protein: ASSDLQGLRLDYGYT
V gene: TRBV28
J gene: TRBJ1-2

CDR3 protein: ASSRTIGGRTEAF
V gene: TRBV6-4
J gene: TRBJ1-1

CDR3 protein: ASSVGAVNYGYT
V gene: TRBV9
J gene: TRBJ1-2

CDR3 protein: ASSGPSRDSLGYT
V gene: TRBV9
J gene: TRBJ1-2

CDR3 protein: ASSHSDGVSGNTIY
V gene: TRBV5-8
J gene: TRBJ1-3

CDR3 protein: SVEEQVNTEAF
V gene: TRBV29-1
J gene: TRBJ1-1

CDR3 protein: ATSLRVGSGGNTIY
V gene: TRBV15
J gene: TRBJ1-3

CDR3 protein: ASSIGSLAGGIDTQY
V gene: TRBV19
J gene: TRBJ2-3